The subject of this entry is one T cell receptor (beta chain). There is no known antigen for this receptor. Base-call qualities are not available, and no considerably larger clone is one nucleotide away. The same CDR3 arises from other DNA sequences in this sample as well. V is clipped by 6 bases and J by 4 bases, and the sequence between their germline boundaries is 12 bases long. The CDR3 starts with the cysteine, ends with the phenylalanine, and has 12 residues. Only the CDR3 portion is preserved as DNA: 36 bases, with reading frame beginning at the first base. CDR1 and CDR2 are read off the germline V gene as SQVTM and ANQGSEA. In total, 600 or so healthy bone marrow donors made up the cohort. Cohort members were all nominally healthy when sampled, although unrecorded immune exposures were likely present. The donor was CMV seropositive and belonged to the group of about 290 seropositive cohort members. A peripheral blood sample was provided by each donor, and peripheral blood mononuclear cells were used for TCR beta sequencing. Genomic DNA was extracted from the blood cell samples with the Qiagen DNeasy Blood Extraction Kit.

These data belong to a study of cytomegalovirus exposure and HLA in healthy donors (TCRdb year 2017). Context from the whole study: An earlier analysis of approximately 640 of the donors reported approximately 270 Gb of sequence data and 100 million to 130 million unique TCR beta sequences from about 180 million T cells. Across 398 genotyped donors of the cohort, an average of about 240,000 unique TCR beta nucleotide sequences per donor were sequenced, and roughly a sixth of those sequences were non-productive. Genome-wide SNP genotypes for about three fifths of the 666 donors were used in a later genetic analysis, which treated that subset as a discovery cohort. Four or five DR-DQ haplotypes were handled as single units for association and clustering, since linkage in the cohort was strong. The study aimed to test whether cataloging public T cell receptors could reveal signatures of past pathogen exposure. Alongside the repertoire data, information on donor age, sex, ethnicity and CMV serostatus was compiled. In a later analysis, previously published TCR beta repertoires from fewer than 750 donors were re-analyzed and high-resolution HLA genotyping was added so that TCR occurrence patterns could be studied. An earlier analysis of 587 of the donors used high-throughput TCR beta sequencing to judge whether each TCR beta V gene segment behaved as functional or pseudogenic. The study used immunosequencing to profile the T cell repertoires of about 670 subjects and linked those repertoires to cytomegalovirus serostatus. HLA typing included class I and class II loci at four-digit resolution. Typing coverage differed by locus: A, B, C, DRB1 and DQB1 were typed in roughly 620-640 donors, DQA1 in approximately 520, DPA1 in 600 to 610, and DPB1 in roughly 450. Every discovery cohort repertoire had been produced on one sequencing platform. Besides the first cohort of 500 to 700 subjects, a separate validation cohort made up of 90 to 150 different subjects was used. The genetic ancestry cluster associated with self-reported Caucasian donors included over 65% of the roughly 360 genotyped donors. High-throughput TCR immunosequencing, statistical association of individual TCRs with disease status, and machine learning were combined to predict cytomegalovirus infection status. The later analysis used no new phenotypic data to find candidate immune exposures, relying instead on TCR beta sequences and their occurrence across donors. Roughly 300 gigabases of sequencing data and approximately 85 million unique TCR sequences were included in an early release covering several hundred HLA-typed donors.

Libraries were constructed by the immunoSEQ multiplex PCR assay. For the multiplex PCR, a mixture combining 60 forward primers for TCR Vbeta segments and 13 reverse primers for TCR Jbeta segments was used. Amplification of the CDR3 region of rearranged TCR beta genes was performed with a multiplex PCR assay on genomic DNA. The amplified TCR beta libraries were sequenced on the Illumina HiSeq System as 87-base-pair reads. In the authors' own workflow: A later analysis counted about 76 million unique TCR beta chains across the 666 repertoires, and roughly 10 million of these chains were shared by at least two donors. Raw reads were error-corrected and collapsed into unique sequences by a nearest-neighbor algorithm in which closely related sequences were merged to remove PCR and sequencing errors. CDR3 sequences were aligned to IMGT reference sequences to assign V, D and J gene segments. Each retained sequence needed at least a six-nucleotide match to both a V gene segment and a J gene segment. Rearrangements were called productive when the CDR3 lacked stop codons and stayed in frame with V and J; all others were non-productive. CDR3 was defined according to IMGT convention as the region running from the second conserved V-encoded cysteine to the conserved J-encoded phenylalanine. Sequences without an unambiguous match to a single V gene segment were excluded from the earlier analysis of about 600 of the donors. In an earlier analysis of about 590 of the donors, a V segment was called functional when productive rearrangements were above 56.7%, and segregating when the standard deviation between donors exceeded 5%. A statistical classification framework was built to diagnose cytomegalovirus status from the catalog of TCR beta chain sequences. A later analysis assigned V and J genes by comparing TCR nucleotide sequences with IMGT/GENE-DB human TR gene sequences. The TCRdist pipeline was used in a later analysis to assign CDR3 sequences and most-parsimonious VDJ recombination scenarios. In a later analysis, every TCR beta chain was defined by the combination of its CDR3 amino acid sequence and its V-gene family, and reads without a unique V-gene family were dropped. A later analysis removed nearly 600 highly shared, low-generation-probability nucleotide sequences to deal with suspected cross-contamination and a sequencing artifact. A later analysis calculated a clonal expansion index for each public chain from normalized within-repertoire ranks of inferred template counts. Generation probabilities in a later analysis came from a VDJ recombination model fitted to out-of-frame rearrangements, and those results were checked against IGoR. Hypergeometric tests were used in a later analysis to score TCR-TCR, TCR-HLA and TCR-CMV co-occurrence, with a repertoire-size bias correction applied to the TCR pairs. A later analysis estimated false discovery rates by permuting HLA or CMV assignments 20 times. In a later analysis, co-occurring TCRs were grouped with DBSCAN, and TCRdist sequence similarity was added when clustering was performed within HLA-allele-positive subsets. Co-occurrence clustering excluded repertoires with fewer than 30,000 or more than 120,000 public chains, plus five with anomalous nucleotide sharing. Held by TCRdb, this immuneACCESS table contains in-frame sequences only and omits some clones. Under half of the omission traces to an unresolved V gene where checked; the cause of the rest is unknown. From that table come the V and J calls and clone size; the DNA was used to work out D and trimming. Within this sample are 200,000 or so clones, with around 81% of them counted one time only. The top ten clones comprise around 2.1% of the sample.

General conclusions and limits of the study: Compared with equally common non-associated chains, HLA-associated TCR beta chains in a later analysis were more clonally expanded and had lower generation probabilities. A further reported finding was that TCR beta sequences accurately predicted the HLA-A and HLA-B alleles for most subjects in the first cohort. In a later analysis, several top co-occurrence clusters were reported to appear linked to parvovirus B19, influenza, CMV and Epstein-Barr virus. Most TCR sequences were observed very rarely across donors, whereas some public TCRs were present in many individuals. Roughly uniform sequencing depth across donors was assumed in presence/absence analyses, although this assumption may not hold. Because counts were too low, about 15 rarely observed V segments, including chromosome 9 orphons, were left out of the earlier analysis of a few hundred of the donors. Immune exposure information for the cohort was limited to CMV serostatus. Three of the identified cytomegalovirus-associated TCR beta chains were confirmed in vitro to be specific for cytomegalovirus antigens. Linkage disequilibrium might explain the correlated functional status among segregating V segments, but an unknown experimental factor could not be ruled out. Some IMGT-functional V segments, including TRBV6-2 and TRBV6-3, could not be told apart with the 87-base-pair reads, so those segments were excluded. In an earlier analysis of 587 of the donors, most TCR beta V segments appeared in productive rearrangements about 87% or about 30% of the time, broadly matching IMGT annotations. This cohort had only TCR beta chains sequenced, and the lack of alpha or paired-chain data limited which features could be detected. A later analysis found that TCR association rates varied across HLA loci, with DRB1 alleles showing the most associated TCRs and HLA-C alleles the fewest. It was suggested by the authors that the approach could potentially be generalized to other disease states and immunological phenotypes. In a later genetic analysis, fewer N-insertions in productive TCRs were reported among donors in an Asian-associated ancestry cluster than the roughly 700-donor mean. At a false discovery rate of 0.05, a later analysis linked some 17,000 TCR beta sequences to specific HLA alleles. Most CMV-associated TCR beta chains appeared to be HLA-restricted in a later analysis, and the HLA associations seemed to be driven largely by CMV exposure. In a later genetic analysis, a missense DCLRE1C variant was associated with V-gene and J-gene trimming of TCR beta chains, and the association was replicated in an independent cohort. The classifier was reported to diagnose cytomegalovirus status with high specificity and sensitivity in both the original cohort and the validation cohort. When HLA alleles, especially DR and DQ, strongly co-occurred, TCR associations were difficult to assign to individual alleles. The study listed 170 or so TCR beta chains as associated with cytomegalovirus. A cluster of highly shared sequence variants was judged likely to represent a technical artifact of the sequencing pipeline. Because some donors lacked HLA typing at each locus, the association tests relied only on the typed subset.

The sequence links TRBV29-1 to TRBJ1-1, and perhaps TRBD1 as D gene, on 6 matching bases. Specimen: PBMCs. This TCR derives from a young woman in good health and CMV-seropositive. The DNA sequence reads TGCAGCGTACTGCGAGGGGGCACTGAAGCTTTCTTT. This gives the protein CSVLRGGTEAFF.